The clone carrying this TCR beta chain was counted between two and nine times. Its matching antigen is unknown. The data belong to a study of T-cell reconstitution after alpha-beta-depleted transplantation in children. Overall study results and limits: Among T cells one year after transplant, newly produced cells accounted for most counts and diversity.

The CDR3 loop spans 14 amino acids. V was trimmed by 5 bases and J by 2 bases, leaving 10 bases between them. The germline CDR1 and CDR2 sequences are SGHAT and FQNNGV. TCRbeta library preparation incorporated unique molecular identifiers. TCRdb re-analysed the PCR reads in MiXCR, keeping a single row per CDR3 protein. Of 200,000 to 250,000 distinct CDR3 sequences in the sample, under 8.5% are singletons; the top ten hold about 6%. The specimen comprised PBMCs, sampled before TCRalphabeta/CD19-depleted stem cell transplant. The chain combines TRBV11-2 with TRBJ1-3; possible D gene TRBD1, 5 bases. This receptor was taken from a boy aged 2 to 10 with acute lymphoblastic leukemia, due to receive a stem cell transplant. In DNA, the CDR3 is TGTGCCAGCAGCCCCGGGGCCACTGGAAACACCATATATTTT. Translated, it gives CASSPGATGNTIYF.